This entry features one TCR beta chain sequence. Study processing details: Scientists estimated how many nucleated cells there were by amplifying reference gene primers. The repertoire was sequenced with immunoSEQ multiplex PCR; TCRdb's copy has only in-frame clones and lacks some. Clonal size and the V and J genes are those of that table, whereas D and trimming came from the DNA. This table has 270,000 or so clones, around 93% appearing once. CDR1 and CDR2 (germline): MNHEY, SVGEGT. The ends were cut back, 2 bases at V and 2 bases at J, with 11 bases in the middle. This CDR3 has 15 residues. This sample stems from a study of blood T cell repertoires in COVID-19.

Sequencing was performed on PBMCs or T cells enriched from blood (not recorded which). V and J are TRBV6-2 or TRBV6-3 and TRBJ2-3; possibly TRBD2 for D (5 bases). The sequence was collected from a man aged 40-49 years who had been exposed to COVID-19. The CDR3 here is CASSYESGNTDTQYF. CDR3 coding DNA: TGTGCCAGCAGTTACGAGTCCGGGAACACAGATACGCAGTATTTT.